The 23 T cell receptor beta chains below all came from one sample that was sequenced in a study of cytomegalovirus exposure and HLA in healthy donors (dated by TCRdb to the late 2010s). To prepare the library, the immunoSEQ multiplex PCR assay was applied. A mixture of 60 forward primers for TCR Vbeta segments and 13 reverse primers for TCR Jbeta segments was used in the multiplex PCR. Here the immuneACCESS table is served through TCRdb, limited to in-frame sequences with V and J called. Missing clones are a known gap in these copies; in checked studies unresolved V genes cover under half, and the rest lacks a known reason. The sample has about 85,000 clones on record, about 80% of them singletons. The ten largest account for approximately 30% of the sample. The sequencing input was PBMCs. Receptor source: a man aged 45-65 years in good health and CMV-seropositive.

The chain combines TRBV2 with TRBJ2-5; no firm D call. The end of the DNA is better explained by TRBJ2-7, so the J call may be wrong. Germline assignment: CDR1 SNHLY and CDR2 FYNNEI. The CDR3 sequence is 12 residues long. In DNA, the CDR3 is TGTGCCAGCCCTTCTAGCTCCTACGAGCAGTACTTC. Its translation is CASPSSSYEQYF.

V gene TRBV10-3 combines with J gene TRBJ2-5; 7 bases fit TRBD2. Germline trimming cut 7 bases from V and 4 bases from J; bases unmatched to any gene: 9. CDR3 size: 14 residues. Germline lookup yields CDR1 ENHRY and CDR2 SYGVKD. CDR3 region: CAIMRAGVGETQYF. In DNA, the CDR3 is TGTGCCATCATGCGTGCGGGAGTCGGAGAGACCCAGTACTTC.

V is TRBV19 and J is TRBJ1-1; 8 nucleotides line up with TRBD1. CDR3 length: 13 residues. Germline V gene sequence: CDR1 LNHDA, CDR2 SQIVND (reference sequence). The J segment lost 11 bases and the V segment lost 6 bases, leaving 11 bases of the junction unmatched. CDR3 protein: CASSPSQGGEAFF. The CDR3, as DNA: TGTGCCAGTAGCCCGTCACAGGGGGGGGAGGCTTTCTTT.

The chain combines TRBV6-1 with TRBJ2-7; TRBD2 might be the D (5 bases). The CDR3 is 14 residues long. From germline, CDR1 is MNHNS and CDR2 SASEGT. The V end lost 6 bases, the J end lost 2 bases, and 14 bases lay between the germline ends. In DNA form, the CDR3 reads TGTGCCAGCAGCGGGGTGGCGGCCCCCTACGAGCAGTACTTC. The encoded protein is CASSGVAAPYEQYF.

V gene TRBV6-5 combines with J gene TRBJ2-5; 8 bases are a match to TRBD2. CDR1 and CDR2 from the germline V gene are MNHEY and SVGAGI. V was pared by 6 bases and J by 2 bases, with 8 bases of the junction left unmatched. The CDR3 is 15 amino acids. As DNA, the CDR3 is TGTGCCAGCAGCGCGGGGGGAGGGTCTCAAGAGACCCAGTACTTC. Amino acids: CASSAGGGSQETQYF.

V usage is TRBV15 and J usage is TRBJ1-2; TRBD1 matches 7 bases. Germline V gene data show CDR1 as LNHNV and CDR2 as YYDKDF (reference sequence). V was clipped by 3 bases and J by 4 bases; unmatched bases: 14. The CDR3 consists of 17 residues. The DNA for the CDR3 is TGTGCCACCAGCAGTGGACAGGTCGGGCGGGGTTCCTATGGCTACACCTTC. Its protein product is CATSSGQVGRGSYGYTF.

V gene TRBV5-8 combines with J gene TRBJ2-5; D may be TRBD2 (5 bases). Trimming pared 2 bases from V and 4 bases from J, leaving 9 bases between. Germline-derived CDR1 and CDR2 are SGHTS and YDEGEE. The CDR3 has 13 amino acids. The CDR3 bases are TGTGCCAGCAGCTTCACTAGAGGAGAGACCCAGTACTTC. It specifies CASSFTRGETQYF.

The chain links TRBV6-1 to TRBJ2-7; tentative D call: TRBD1 (6 bases). There are 15 residues in the CDR3. The V gene's germline CDR1 is MNHNS and CDR2 SASEGT. Trimming stripped 7 bases from V and 0 bases from J, with 16 bases between. CDR3 loop: CASKESGHSSYEQYF. CDR3 sequence (DNA): TGTGCCAGCAAAGAGTCGGGACACAGCTCCTACGAGCAGTACTTC.

This clone has only one observation. DNA of the CDR3: TGTGCCAGCAGCTTAGGTGGGCTAGCGGGAATTTACTTC. The encoded protein is CASSLGGLAGIYF. The chain is built from TRBV7-2 and TRBJ2-7; 9 bases are a match to TRBD2. The V gene end was trimmed by 1 base and the J gene end by 13 bases; junction bases not matched to a gene: 8. The CDR3 has 13 amino acids. CDR1 and CDR2 from the germline V gene are SGHTA and FQGNSA.

The V and J genes are TRBV11-2 and TRBJ2-5, with 11 bases matching TRBD1. Per the germline V gene, CDR1 is SGHAT and CDR2 is FQNNGV. V gave up 5 bases and J gave up 0 bases; unmatched junction bases: 2. The CDR3 extends over 15 amino acids. The CDR3 nucleotides are TGTGCCAGCAGCGGGGGACAGGGGGACCAAGAGACCCAGTACTTC. Its translation: CASSGGQGDQETQYF. The full variable domain, rest sourced from reference TRBV11-2 and TRBJ2-5, is EAGVAQSPRYKIIEKRQSVAFWCNPISGHATLYWYQQILGQGPKLLIQFQNNGVVDDSQLPKDRFSAERLKGVDSTLKIQPAKLEDSAVYLCASSGGQGDQETQYFGPGTRLLVL.

Worth noting for this clone: One junction end does not reproduce the germline sequence, and a read error may be involved. This sequence joins TRBV6-4 and TRBJ2-6; 10 nucleotides agree with TRBD1. The germline CDR1 and CDR2 sequences are MRHNA and SNTAGT. The CDR3 has 16 amino acids. Here the CDR3 reads CASSSRQGAGANGLTF. The CDR3 nucleotides are TGTGCCAGCAGTTCTCGACAGGGGGCTGGGGCCAACGGCCTGACTTTC.

The chain links TRBV11-1 to TRBJ2-1; D is possibly TRBD2 (6 bases). The CDR3 extends over 16 amino acids. Germline assignment: CDR1 SGHAT and CDR2 FQDESV (reference sequence). V dropped 4 bases and J dropped 0 bases, with 13 bases sitting between them. The CDR3 loop reads CASSSLAQSSYNEQFF. CDR3 DNA sequence: TGTGCCAGCAGCTCGCTAGCGCAAAGCTCCTACAATGAGCAGTTCTTC.

This chain links TRBV9 with TRBJ2-7; 12 bases fit TRBD2. The CDR3 runs 15 residues. The germline gives CDR1 SGDLS, CDR2 YYNGEE. V lost 3 bases and J lost 2; bases outside the gene matches: 3. The CDR3 protein is CASSAGLAGTYEQYF. In DNA, the CDR3 is TGTGCCAGCAGCGCCGGACTAGCGGGAACCTACGAGCAGTACTTC. Using reference TRBV9 and TRBJ2-7 for the parts outside the CDR3, the full variable domain is DSGVTQTPKHLITATGQRVTLRCSPRSGDLSVYWYQQSLDQGLQFLIQYYNGEERAKGNILERFSAQQFPDLHSELNLSSLELGDSALYFCASSAGLAGTYEQYFGPGTRLTVT.

There are a few counts of this clone. Only one base separates this from a far larger clonotype, so it likely reflects a read error. The chain carries TRBV7-3 and TRBJ1-1; D unresolved. Trimming stripped 3 bases from V and 10 bases from J, with 9 bases between. CDR1 is SGHTA and CDR2 is FQGTGA in the germline V gene. The CDR3 runs to 11 residues. CDR3 sequence reads: CASSLNGVAFF. In nucleotides, the CDR3 is TGTGCCAGCAGCTTGAACGGAGTAGCTTTCTTT.

The CDR3 region is CASSISRVNYGYTF. The CDR3 DNA reads as TGTGCCAGTAGTATCAGCAGGGTTAACTATGGCTACACCTTC. This chain uses TRBV19 with TRBJ1-2, with a weak D call TRBD1 (5 bases). Germline V gene data show CDR1 as LNHDA and CDR2 as SQIVND (reference sequence). The V and J ends lost 3 bases and 1 base respectively, with 9 bases between them. This CDR3 has 14 residues.

This rearrangement joins TRBV6-1 to TRBJ2-5; D is unresolved. The CDR3 has 15 residues. Trimming pared 0 bases from V and 2 bases from J, leaving 10 bases between. Germline lookup yields CDR1 MNHNS and CDR2 SASEGT. Here the CDR3 DNA reads TGTGCCAGCAGTGAAGCGCAGGCAAAACAAGAGACCCAGTACTTC. As protein: CASSEAQAKQETQYF.

The chain recombines TRBV2 with TRBJ2-7, with 8 bases fitting TRBD2. V was pared by 7 bases and J by 3 bases, with 5 bases of the junction left unmatched. CDR3 length equals 13 residues. Germline values: CDR1 SNHLY, CDR2 FYNNEI. CDR3 in DNA: TGTGCCAGCACCGGGCGGGGGGACTACGAGCAGTACTTC. Its translation: CASTGRGDYEQYF. The whole variable domain, remainder taken from reference TRBV2 and TRBJ2-7, is EPEVTQTPSHQVTQMGQEVILRCVPISNHLYFYWYRQILGQKVEFLVSFYNNEISEKSEIFDDQFSVERPDGSNFTLKIRSTKLEDSAMYFCASTGRGDYEQYFGPGTRLTVT.

The chain carries TRBV5-1 and TRBJ2-5, with 10 bases that match TRBD2. This CDR3 contains 14 residues. In germline, CDR1 is SGHRS, CDR2 YFSETQ. V lost 4 bases to trimming and J lost 5 bases; unmatched junction nucleotides: 5. The chain's CDR3 is CASSRGTSAETQYF. CDR3 in DNA: TGCGCCAGCAGCCGCGGGACTAGCGCCGAGACCCAGTACTTC.

The rearrangement links TRBV2 to TRBJ2-1; TRBD2 matches at 8 bases. The germline gives CDR1 SNHLY, CDR2 FYNNEI. This CDR3 contains 14 residues. Germline trimming cut 7 bases from V and 5 bases from J; bases unmatched to any gene: 7. The CDR3 loop reads CASTRVLADNEQFF. DNA of the CDR3: TGTGCCAGCACGAGAGTACTAGCGGACAATGAGCAGTTCTTC.

This chain joins TRBV9 and TRBJ2-6; D uncertain. CDR3 length equals 15 residues. Deletions cut 0 bases from V and 3 bases from J, with 7 bases between. CDR1 and CDR2 from the germline V gene are SGDLS and YYNGEE. CDR3 sequence (DNA): TGTGCCAGCAGCGTAGATAGTAATGGGGCCAACGTCCTGACTTTC. Its translation is CASSVDSNGANVLTF.

This chain links TRBV27 with TRBJ2-2; D gene uncertain. The CDR3 has 13 residues. V gave up 4 bases and J gave up 9 bases, with 12 bases separating them. The germline V gene has CDR1 MNHEY and CDR2 SMNVEV (reference sequence). The DNA of the CDR3 is TGTGCCAGCAGTTCTTATCGAGAACGGGAGCTGTTTTTT. It encodes CASSSYRERELFF.

The rearrangement links TRBV11-2 to TRBJ2-7; 9 bases map to TRBD2. The CDR3 is 14 residues long. Trimming removed 2 bases from V and 8 bases from J; junction bases left unmatched: 7. Germline V gene sequence: CDR1 SGHAT, CDR2 FQNNGV. The CDR3, as DNA: TGTGCCAGCAGCTTAAGCGGTGCGGGAGGGAAGCAGTACTTC. The encoded protein is CASSLSGAGGKQYF.

The chain combines TRBV20-1 with TRBJ2-1, with D tentatively TRBD1 (5 bases). Per the germline V gene, CDR1 is DFQATT and CDR2 is SNEGSKA (reference sequence). V lost 5 bases, J lost 9 bases, and 8 bases lay in between. This CDR3 has 10 amino acids. CDR3 amino acids: CSAGRVEQFF. CDR3 sequence (DNA): TGCAGTGCTGGCAGGGTTGAGCAGTTCTTC.